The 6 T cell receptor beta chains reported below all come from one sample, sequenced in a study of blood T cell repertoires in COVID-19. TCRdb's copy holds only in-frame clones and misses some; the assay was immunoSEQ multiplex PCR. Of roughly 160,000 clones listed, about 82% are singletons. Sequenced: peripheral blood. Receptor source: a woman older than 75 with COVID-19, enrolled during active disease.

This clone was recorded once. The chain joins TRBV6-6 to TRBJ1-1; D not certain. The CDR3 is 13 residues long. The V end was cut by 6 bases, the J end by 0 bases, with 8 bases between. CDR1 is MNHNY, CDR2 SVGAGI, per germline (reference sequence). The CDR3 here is CASRRFLNTEAFF. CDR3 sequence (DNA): TGTGCCAGCAGGCGTTTCTTGAACACTGAAGCTTTCTTT.

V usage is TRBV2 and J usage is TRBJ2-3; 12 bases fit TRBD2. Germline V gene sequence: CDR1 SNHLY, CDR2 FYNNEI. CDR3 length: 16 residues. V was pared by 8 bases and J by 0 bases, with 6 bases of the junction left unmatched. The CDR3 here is CASGGGLAGSTDTQYF. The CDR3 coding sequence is TGTGCCAGCGGGGGCGGACTAGCGGGGAGCACAGATACGCAGTATTTT.

The CDR3 spells CASSVTSGSYNEQFF. CDR3 in DNA: TGTGCCAGCAGCGTAACATCGGGGAGCTACAATGAGCAGTTCTTC. This sequence joins TRBV9 and TRBJ2-1; D is perhaps TRBD2 (5 bases). Trimming cost V 1 base and J 3 bases, with 11 bases left between them. This CDR3 has 15 residues. The germline V gene encodes CDR1 SGDLS and CDR2 YYNGEE.

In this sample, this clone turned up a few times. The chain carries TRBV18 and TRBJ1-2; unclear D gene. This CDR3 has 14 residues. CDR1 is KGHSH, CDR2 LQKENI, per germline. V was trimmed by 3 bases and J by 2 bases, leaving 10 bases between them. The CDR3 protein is CASSPPGSNYGYTF. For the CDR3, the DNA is TGTGCCAGCTCACCTCCCGGGAGCAACTATGGCTACACCTTC.

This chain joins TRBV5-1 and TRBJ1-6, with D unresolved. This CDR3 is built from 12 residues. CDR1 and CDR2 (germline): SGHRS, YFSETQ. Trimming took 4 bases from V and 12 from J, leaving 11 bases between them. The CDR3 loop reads CASSPPPGPLHF. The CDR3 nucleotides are TGCGCCAGCAGCCCGCCGCCGGGACCCCTCCACTTT.

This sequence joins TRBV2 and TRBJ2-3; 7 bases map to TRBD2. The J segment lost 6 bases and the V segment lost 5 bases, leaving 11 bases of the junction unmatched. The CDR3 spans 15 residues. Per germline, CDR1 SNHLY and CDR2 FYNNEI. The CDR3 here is CASSRGGLGGDTQYF. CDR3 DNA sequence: TGTGCCAGCAGTAGGGGAGGACTAGGTGGGGATACGCAGTATTTT. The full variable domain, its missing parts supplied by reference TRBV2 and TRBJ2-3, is EPEVTQTPSHQVTQMGQEVILRCVPISNHLYFYWYRQILGQKVEFLVSFYNNEISEKSEIFDDQFSVERPDGSNFTLKIRSTKLEDSAMYFCASSRGGLGGDTQYFGPGTRLTVL.